This T cell receptor beta chain appears in the sequencing data of a study of blood T cells in healthy people across ages. Study findings and constraints: Among long-lived donors, naive CD4+ cells were more numerous and diversity higher than in aged donors.

With 5 bases clipped from V and 2 bases from J, the junction kept 6 bases outside the gene matches. CDR1 is MNHEY, CDR2 SVGEGT, per germline. The CDR3 runs 15 residues. Extraction of total RNA produced a minimum of 5 micrograms from each sample. Worth noting for this clonotype: The antigen is undetermined.

A second PCR of about 6 to 11 cycles used a sample-barcoded 5' primer and a J-beta primer mix. Tags on each cDNA molecule came from a template-switch adaptor with 12 random nucleotides. MiXCR was run by TCRdb on the 5' RACE reads, yielding one entry per CDR3 protein. The table records around 280,000 distinct CDR3 sequences, roughly 29% of them present only once. This chain uses TRBV6-2 or TRBV6-3 with TRBJ2-7; TRBD2 matches at 10 bases. The clonotype was recovered from a woman in her 70s in good health. The sequenced material came from blood. Here the CDR3 DNA reads TGTGCCAGCAGTGCATCCGGGACTAGCGCCTACGAGCAGTACTTC. Translated, it gives CASSASGTSAYEQYF.